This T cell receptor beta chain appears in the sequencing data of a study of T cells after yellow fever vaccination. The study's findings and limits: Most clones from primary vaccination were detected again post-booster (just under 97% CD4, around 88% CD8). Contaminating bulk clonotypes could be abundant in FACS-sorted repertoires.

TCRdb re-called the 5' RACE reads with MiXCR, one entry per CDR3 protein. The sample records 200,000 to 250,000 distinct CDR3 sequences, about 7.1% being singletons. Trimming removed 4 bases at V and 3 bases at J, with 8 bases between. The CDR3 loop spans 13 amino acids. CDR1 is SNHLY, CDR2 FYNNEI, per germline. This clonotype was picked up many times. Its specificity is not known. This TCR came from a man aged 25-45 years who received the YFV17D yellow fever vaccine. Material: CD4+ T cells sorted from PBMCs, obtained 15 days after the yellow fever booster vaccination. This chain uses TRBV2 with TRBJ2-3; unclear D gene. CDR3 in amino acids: CASSALGTDTQYF. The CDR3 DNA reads TGTGCCAGCAGTGCGCTGGGGACAGATACGCAGTATTTT.